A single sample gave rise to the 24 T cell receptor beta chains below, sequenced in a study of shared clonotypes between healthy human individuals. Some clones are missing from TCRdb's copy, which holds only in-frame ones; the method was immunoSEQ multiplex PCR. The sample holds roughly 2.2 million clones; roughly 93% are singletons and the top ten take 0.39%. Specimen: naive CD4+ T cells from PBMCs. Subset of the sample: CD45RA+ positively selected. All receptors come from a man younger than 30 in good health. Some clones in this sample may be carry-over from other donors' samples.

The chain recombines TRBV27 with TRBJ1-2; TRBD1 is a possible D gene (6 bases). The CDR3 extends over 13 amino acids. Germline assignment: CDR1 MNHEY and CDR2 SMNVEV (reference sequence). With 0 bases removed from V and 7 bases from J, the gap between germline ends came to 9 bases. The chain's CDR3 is CASSLSQGFGYTF. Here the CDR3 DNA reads TGTGCCAGCAGTTTATCCCAGGGGTTTGGCTACACCTTC.

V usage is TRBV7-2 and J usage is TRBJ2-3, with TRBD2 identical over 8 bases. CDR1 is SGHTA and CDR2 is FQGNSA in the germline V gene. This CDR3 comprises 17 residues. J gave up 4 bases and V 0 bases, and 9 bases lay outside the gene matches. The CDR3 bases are TGTGCCAGCAGCTTAGCGGGAGCGGGAGCCCTGCCAGATACGCAGTATTTT. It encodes CASSLAGAGALPDTQYF.

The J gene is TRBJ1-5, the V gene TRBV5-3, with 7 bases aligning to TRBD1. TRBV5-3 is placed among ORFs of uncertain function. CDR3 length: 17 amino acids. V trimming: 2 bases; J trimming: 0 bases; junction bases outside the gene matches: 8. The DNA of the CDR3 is TGTGCCAGAAGCTTTTGGGACAGCCACTATAGCAATCAGCCCCAGCATTTT. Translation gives CARSFWDSHYSNQPQHF.

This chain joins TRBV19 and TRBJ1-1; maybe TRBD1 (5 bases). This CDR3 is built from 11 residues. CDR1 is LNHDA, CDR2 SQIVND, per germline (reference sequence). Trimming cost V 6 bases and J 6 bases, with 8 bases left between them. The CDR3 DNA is TGTGCCAGTAGACTGACAGCTGAAGCTTTCTTT. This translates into CASRLTAEAFF.

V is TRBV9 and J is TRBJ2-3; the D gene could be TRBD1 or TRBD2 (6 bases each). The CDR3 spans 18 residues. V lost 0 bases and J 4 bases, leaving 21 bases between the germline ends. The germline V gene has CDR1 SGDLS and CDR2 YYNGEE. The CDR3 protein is CASSVESRGGRRPDTQYF. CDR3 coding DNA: TGTGCCAGCAGCGTAGAGTCCCGAGGGGGGAGGCGGCCAGATACGCAGTATTTT.

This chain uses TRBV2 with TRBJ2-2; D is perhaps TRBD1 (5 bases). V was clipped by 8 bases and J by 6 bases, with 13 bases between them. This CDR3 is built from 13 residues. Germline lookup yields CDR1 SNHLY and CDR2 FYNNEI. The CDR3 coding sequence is TGTGCCAGCTTGACAGATTTTGCCGGGGAGCTGTTTTTT. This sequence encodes CASLTDFAGELFF.

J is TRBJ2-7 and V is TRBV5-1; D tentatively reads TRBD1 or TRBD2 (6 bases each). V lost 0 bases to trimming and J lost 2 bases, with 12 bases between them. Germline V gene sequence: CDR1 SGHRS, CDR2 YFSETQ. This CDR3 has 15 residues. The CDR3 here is CASSLGIGGPYEQYF. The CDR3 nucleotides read TGCGCCAGCAGCTTGGGTATCGGGGGCCCCTACGAGCAGTACTTC.

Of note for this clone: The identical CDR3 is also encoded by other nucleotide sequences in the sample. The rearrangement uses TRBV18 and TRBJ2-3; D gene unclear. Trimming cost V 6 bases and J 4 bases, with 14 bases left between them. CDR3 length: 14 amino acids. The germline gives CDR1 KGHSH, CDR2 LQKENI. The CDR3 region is CASSPGPGADTQYF. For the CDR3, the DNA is TGTGCCAGCTCCCCCGGGCCTGGAGCAGATACGCAGTATTTT.

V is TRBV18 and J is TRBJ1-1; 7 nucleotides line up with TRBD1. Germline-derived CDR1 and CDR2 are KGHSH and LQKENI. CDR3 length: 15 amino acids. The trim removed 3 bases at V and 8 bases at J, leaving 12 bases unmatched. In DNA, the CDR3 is TGTGCCAGCTCACCGGGACAGTTTTCAGGAGAAGAAGCTTTCTTT. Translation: CASSPGQFSGEEAFF.

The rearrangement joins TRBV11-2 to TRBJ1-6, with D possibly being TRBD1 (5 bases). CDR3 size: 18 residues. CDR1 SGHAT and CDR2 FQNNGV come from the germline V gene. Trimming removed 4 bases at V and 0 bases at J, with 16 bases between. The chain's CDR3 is CASSSGGRPSSYNSPLHF. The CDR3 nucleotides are TGTGCCAGCAGCTCGGGGGGACGGCCGAGCTCCTATAATTCACCCCTCCACTTT.

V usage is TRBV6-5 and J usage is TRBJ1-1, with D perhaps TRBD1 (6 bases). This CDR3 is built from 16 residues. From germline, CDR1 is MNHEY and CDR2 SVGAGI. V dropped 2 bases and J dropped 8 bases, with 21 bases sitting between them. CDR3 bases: TGTGCCAGCAGTTACCCCGGGGCTGGGGGGCGCGGGGAAGCTTTCTTT. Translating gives CASSYPGAGGRGEAFF.

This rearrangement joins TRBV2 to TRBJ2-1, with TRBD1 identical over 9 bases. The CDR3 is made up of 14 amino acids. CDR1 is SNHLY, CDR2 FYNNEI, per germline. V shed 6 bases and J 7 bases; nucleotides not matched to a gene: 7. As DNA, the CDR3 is TGTGCCAGCAGGGCATCGACAGGGGGGAATGAGCAGTTCTTC. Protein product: CASRASTGGNEQFF.

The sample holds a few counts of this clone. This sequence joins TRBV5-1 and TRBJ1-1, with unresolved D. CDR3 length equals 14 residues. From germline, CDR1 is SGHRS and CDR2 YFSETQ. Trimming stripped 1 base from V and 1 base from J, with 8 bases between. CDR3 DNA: TGCGCCAGCAGCTTGTTTGGCAAGAACACTGAAGCTTTCTTT. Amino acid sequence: CASSLFGKNTEAFF.

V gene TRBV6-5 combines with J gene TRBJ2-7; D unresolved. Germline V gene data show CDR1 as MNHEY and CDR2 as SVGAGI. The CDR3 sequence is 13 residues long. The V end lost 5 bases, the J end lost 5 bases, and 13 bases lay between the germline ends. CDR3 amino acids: CASSTDNPHEQYF. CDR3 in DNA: TGTGCCAGCAGTACCGATAATCCCCACGAGCAGTACTTC.

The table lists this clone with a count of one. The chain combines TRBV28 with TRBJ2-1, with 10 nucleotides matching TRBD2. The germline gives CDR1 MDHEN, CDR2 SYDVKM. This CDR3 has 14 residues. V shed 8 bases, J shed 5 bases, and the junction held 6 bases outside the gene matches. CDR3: CASGPSGRDNEQFF. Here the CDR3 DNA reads TGTGCCAGCGGACCTAGCGGGAGAGACAATGAGCAGTTCTTC.

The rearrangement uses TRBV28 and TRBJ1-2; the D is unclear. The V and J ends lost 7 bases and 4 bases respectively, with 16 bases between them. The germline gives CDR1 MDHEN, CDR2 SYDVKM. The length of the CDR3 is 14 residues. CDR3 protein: CASKELGPLYGYTF. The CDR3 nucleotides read TGTGCCAGCAAGGAATTAGGGCCGCTCTATGGCTACACCTTC.

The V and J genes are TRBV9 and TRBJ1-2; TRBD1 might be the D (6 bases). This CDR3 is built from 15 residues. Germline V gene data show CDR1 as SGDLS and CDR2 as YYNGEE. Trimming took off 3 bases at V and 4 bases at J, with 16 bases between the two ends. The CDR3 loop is CASSASGAPVYGYTF. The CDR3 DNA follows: TGTGCCAGCAGCGCATCGGGGGCGCCGGTCTATGGCTACACCTTC.

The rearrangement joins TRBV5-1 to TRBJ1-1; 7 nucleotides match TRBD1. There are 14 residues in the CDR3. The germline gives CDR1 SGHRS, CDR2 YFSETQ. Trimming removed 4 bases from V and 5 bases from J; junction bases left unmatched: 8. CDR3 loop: CASSTEGGWTEAFF. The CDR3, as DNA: TGCGCCAGCAGCACCGAAGGGGGCTGGACTGAAGCTTTCTTT. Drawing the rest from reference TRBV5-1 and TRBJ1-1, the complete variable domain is KAGVTQTPRYLIKTRGQQVTLSCSPISGHRSVSWYQQTPGQGLQFLFEYFSETQRNKGNFPGRFSGRQFSNSRSEMNVSTLELGDSALYLCASSTEGGWTEAFFGQGTRLTVV.

DNA for the CDR3: TGTGCCAGCAGCTTAGAGAGGAGGCCCCAGCATTTT. It is translated as CASSLERRPQHF. J is TRBJ1-5 and V is TRBV7-2; D call uncertain. V was pared by 1 base and J by 9 bases, with 7 bases between. This CDR3 is 12 amino acids long. Germline CDR1 and CDR2: SGHTA and FQGNSA.

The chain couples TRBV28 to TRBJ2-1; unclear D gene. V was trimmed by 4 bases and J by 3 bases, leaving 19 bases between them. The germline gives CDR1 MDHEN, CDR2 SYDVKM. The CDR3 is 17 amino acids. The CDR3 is CASSSPGSPSNYNEQFF. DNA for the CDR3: TGTGCCAGCAGTTCCCCAGGTAGCCCGTCCAACTACAATGAGCAGTTCTTC.

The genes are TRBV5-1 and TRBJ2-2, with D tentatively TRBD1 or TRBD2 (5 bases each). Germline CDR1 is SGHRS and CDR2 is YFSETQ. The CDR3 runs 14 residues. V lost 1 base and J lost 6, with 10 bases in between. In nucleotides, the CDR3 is TGCGCCAGCAGCTTGTTTGGGGGTCCCGGGGAGCTGTTTTTT. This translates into CASSLFGGPGELFF.

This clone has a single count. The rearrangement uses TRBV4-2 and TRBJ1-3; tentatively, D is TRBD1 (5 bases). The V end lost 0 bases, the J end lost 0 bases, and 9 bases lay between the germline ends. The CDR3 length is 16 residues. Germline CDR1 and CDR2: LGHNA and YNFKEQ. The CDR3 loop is CASSQDWGHSGNTIYF. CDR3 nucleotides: TGTGCCAGCAGCCAAGATTGGGGCCACTCTGGAAACACCATATATTTT.

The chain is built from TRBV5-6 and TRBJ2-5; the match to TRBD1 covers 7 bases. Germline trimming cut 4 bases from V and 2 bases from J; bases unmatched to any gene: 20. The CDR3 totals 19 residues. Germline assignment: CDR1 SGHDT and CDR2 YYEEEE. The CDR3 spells CASSHFGRDRDYYQETQYF. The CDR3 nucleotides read TGTGCCAGCAGCCATTTCGGCCGGGACAGAGACTACTATCAAGAGACCCAGTACTTC.

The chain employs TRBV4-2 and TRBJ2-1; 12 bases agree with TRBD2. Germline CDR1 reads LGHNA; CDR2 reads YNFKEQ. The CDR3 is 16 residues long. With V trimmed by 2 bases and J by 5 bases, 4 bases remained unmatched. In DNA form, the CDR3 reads TGTGCCAGCAGCCAAACAACTAGCGGGGGGAACAATGAGCAGTTCTTC. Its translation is CASSQTTSGGNNEQFF.